A selection of T cell receptor beta chains follows, all from one sample in a study of T and B cells in COVID-19 patients. Via MiXCR, TCRdb re-called the multiplex PCR reads, giving one row per CDR3 protein. The sample holds fewer than 14,000 distinct CDR3 sequences, about 30% seen once. The specimen was blood. The receptors come from a human donor with active COVID-19. The CDR3 runs from the conserved cysteine through the conserved F or W. D genes are given only for firm matches. Some rows have no size entry. The others give once, few or many, or a class for an expanded clone.

V,J,size,length,D,DNA,CDR3
TRBV6-5,TRBJ2-1,medium-sized,15,-,TGTGCCAGCAGTCTCCGGAGGCCGGGATACAATGAGCAGTTCTTC,CASSLRRPGYNEQFF
TRBV6-6,TRBJ2-7,few,13,-,TGTGCCAGCGCGTCCTCCACGACCTACGAGCAGTACTTC,CASASSTTYEQYF
TRBV5-5,TRBJ2-5,few,13,TRBD1,TGTGCCAGCAGCTTTCAGGGGGAAGAGACCCAGTACTTC,CASSFQGEETQYF
TRBV30,TRBJ1-4,few,14,-,TGTGCCTGGACCCAAGGGGACGGGGCCGAAAAACTGTTTTTT,CAWTQGDGAEKLFF
TRBV7-9,TRBJ1-6,few,14,-,TGTGCCAGCAGCTTAGCGGCAGTGAATTCACCCCTCCACTTT,CASSLAAVNSPLHF
TRBV28,TRBJ2-7,-,14,TRBD2,TGTGCCAGCAGCGAAGCGGGGGCAACCTACGAGCAGTACTTC,CASSEAGATYEQYF
TRBV18,TRBJ2-7,-,14,TRBD1,TGTGCCAGCTCATGGACAGGGCGGGATTACGAGCAGTACTTC,CASSWTGRDYEQYF
TRBV5-6,TRBJ2-6,once,17,TRBD2,TGTGCCAGCAGCTTTCTTAGCGGGGGGGCTGGGGCCAACGTCCTGACTTTC,CASSFLSGGAGANVLTF
TRBV6-2/TRBV6-3,TRBJ1-4,-,14,-,TGTGCCAGCAGTTCCCGGGCGGGGGATGAAAAACTGTTTTTT,CASSSRAGDEKLFF
TRBV4-2,TRBJ2-1,-,16,TRBD1,TGCGCCAGCAGCCAAGATAAAGGGACAGAGGCGACGGAGCAGTTCTTC,CASSQDKGTEATEQFF
TRBV20-1,TRBJ2-2,-,16,-,TGCAGTGCTTTGCGAGCGGGACAAGCGAACACCGGGGAGCTGTTTTTT,CSALRAGQANTGELFF
TRBV19,TRBJ2-7,medium-sized,16,-,TGTGCCAGTAGTCCCTCAGCAGGGGCCCTTTCCTACGAGCAGTACTTC,CASSPSAGALSYEQYF
TRBV2,TRBJ1-5,-,14,TRBD1,TGTGCCAGCAGCGAGGGACAGGGTGGTCAGCCCCAGCATTTT,CASSEGQGGQPQHF
TRBV18,TRBJ2-7,medium-sized,14,TRBD1,TGTGCCAGCTCACCAATAGCCGGGACAGGGGAGCAGTACTTC,CASSPIAGTGEQYF
TRBV6-6,TRBJ1-3,few,15,-,TGTGCCAGCAGTTACTTCGGTGGGGTTGGAAACACCATATATTTT,CASSYFGGVGNTIYF
TRBV19,TRBJ2-1,medium-sized,14,TRBD2,TGTGCCAGTAGTATAACCCTAGCGGGATTGCCGCAGTTCTTC,CASSITLAGLPQFF
TRBV20-1,TRBJ2-1,-,15,TRBD2,TGCAGTGCTAGAGATGGAAACGGGGGGGTCCATGAGCAGTTCTTC,CSARDGNGGVHEQFF
TRBV30,TRBJ1-2,few,12,TRBD1,TGTGGGACCGGACAGGGGGCGGGTGGCTACACCTTC,CGTGQGAGGYTF
TRBV6-2/TRBV6-3,TRBJ2-1,-,16,TRBD2,TGTGCCAGCACCAGGGGGACTAGCGGGGTTTTAGATGAGCAGTTCTTC,CASTRGTSGVLDEQFF
TRBV5-4,TRBJ2-4,few,16,-,TGTGCCAGCAGCTTGGCCCACGGACGGACTCAAAACATTCAGTACTTC,CASSLAHGRTQNIQYF
TRBV5-4,TRBJ2-1,-,17,TRBD1,TGTGCCAGCAGCCAAAGGGGGCCCCAGAGCTCCTACAATGAGCAGTTCTTC,CASSQRGPQSSYNEQFF
TRBV12-3/TRBV12-4,TRBJ1-5,-,13,TRBD1,TGTGCCAGCAGGCGGGACAGGGCACAGCCCCAGCATTTT,CASRRDRAQPQHF
TRBV7-2,TRBJ1-5,few,14,-,TGTGCCAGCAGCTTAGGACAGAACAATCAGCCCCAGCATTTT,CASSLGQNNQPQHF
TRBV6-2/TRBV6-3,TRBJ1-2,-,13,-,TGTGCCAGCAGTCAACAGGGTCCTTATGGCTACACCTTC,CASSQQGPYGYTF
TRBV10-1,TRBJ2-3,-,13,-,TGCGCCAGCAGGGGTTATAGCACAGATACGCAGTATTTT,CASRGYSTDTQYF
TRBV18,TRBJ2-3,medium-sized,13,-,TGTGCCAGCTCACCACAGGGCACAGATACGCAGTATTTT,CASSPQGTDTQYF
TRBV11-1,TRBJ2-7,-,13,TRBD1,TGTGCCAGCAGCTCGGACAGGGCATACGAGCAGTACTTC,CASSSDRAYEQYF
TRBV4-3,TRBJ2-5,-,14,-,TGCGCCAGCAGCCAAGGTCCTATCCAAGAGACCCAGTACTTC,CASSQGPIQETQYF
TRBV7-2,TRBJ2-2,few,16,-,TGTGCCAGCAGCCCCCCCGGCCAGGGGAACACCGGGGAGCTGTTTTTT,CASSPPGQGNTGELFF
TRBV6-1,TRBJ1-2,few,13,TRBD1,TGTGCCAGCAGTGAAGGATTCCGGGACAGGAGTACCTTC,CASSEGFRDRSTF
TRBV6-2/TRBV6-3,TRBJ2-2,-,18,TRBD2,TGTGCCAGCAGACCACCGCCCCTACTAGCGGGGGGCACCGGGGAGCTGTTTTTT,CASRPPPLLAGGTGELFF
TRBV6-2/TRBV6-3,TRBJ2-7,-,14,TRBD2,TGTGCCAGCAGACTACGGGGGGGACCGGAAGAGCAGTACTTC,CASRLRGGPEEQYF
TRBV20-1,TRBJ2-6,-,14,-,TGCAGTGCACGGGGCAACTCTGGGGCCAACGTCCTGACTTTC,CSARGNSGANVLTF
TRBV15,TRBJ1-5,medium-sized,17,-,TGTGCCACCAGCAGAGAGGCACTGGGCCATACTCGACAGCCCCAGCATTTT,CATSREALGHTRQPQHF
TRBV30,TRBJ1-3,medium-sized,13,-,TGTGCCTGGAGTGTACATTCTGGAAACACCATATATTTT,CAWSVHSGNTIYF
TRBV5-1,TRBJ1-2,-,18,TRBD1,TGCGCCAGCAGCTTGTGGACTTCCCGGACAGGGGGAAACTATGGCTACACCTTC,CASSLWTSRTGGNYGYTF
TRBV18,TRBJ1-1,few,14,-,TGTGCCAGCTCGACAGGTTTCGGGAACACTGAAGCTTTCTTT,CASSTGFGNTEAFF
TRBV6-5,TRBJ1-5,-,13,-,TGTGCCAGCGGTCGCAGAAGCAATCAGCCCCAGCATTTT,CASGRRSNQPQHF
TRBV19,TRBJ1-5,-,15,-,TGTGCCAGTAGTACCCTTGTACAGGGAGATCAGCCCCAGCATTTT,CASSTLVQGDQPQHF
TRBV18,TRBJ2-3,-,14,-,TGTGCCAGCTCACCACAGGGGGGGACAGATACGCAGTATTTT,CASSPQGGTDTQYF
TRBV6-1,TRBJ2-2,-,13,TRBD1,TGTGCCAGCAGTGTACAGGGGAGCGGGGAGCTGTTTTTT,CASSVQGSGELFF
TRBV13,TRBJ1-2,few,14,TRBD1,TGTGCCAGCAGCTTAGGCCTGACAGGGGGAGGCTACACCTTC,CASSLGLTGGGYTF
TRBV20-1,TRBJ2-3,-,13,TRBD1,TGCAGTGCTCCCTGGACAGGGGTTGATACGCAGTATTTT,CSAPWTGVDTQYF
TRBV7-9,TRBJ2-1,-,16,-,TGTGCCAGCAGCTCCCGACGGGCCGGCTCCTACAATGAGCAGTTCTTC,CASSSRRAGSYNEQFF
TRBV6-2/TRBV6-3,TRBJ2-7,few,13,-,TGTGCCAGCAGTTACCAGGATCCCTACGAGCAGTACTTC,CASSYQDPYEQYF
TRBV6-5,TRBJ2-7,-,15,TRBD1,TGTGCCAGCAGGCCTGACAGGGGTCCCCCCTACGAGCAGTACTTC,CASRPDRGPPYEQYF